Listed here are 10 T cell receptor beta chains from one sample, sequenced in a study of T cells in localized non-small cell lung cancer. Profiling relied on immunoSEQ multiplex PCR, and the TCRdb table lists in-frame clones only, not all of them. The sample records 50,000 or so clones, around 82% being singletons. The input for sequencing was PBMCs, taken before any cancer treatment. These TCRs come from a woman aged 35-75 years with stage II lung adenocarcinoma.

The genes are TRBV28 and TRBJ1-2; D is possibly TRBD1 (5 bases). The CDR3 consists of 14 residues. In germline, CDR1 is MDHEN, CDR2 SYDVKM. The V end was cut by 6 bases, the J end by 2 bases, with 13 bases between. CDR3 region: CASRRTGGNYGYTF. The CDR3 DNA is TGTGCCAGCAGACGAACAGGAGGGAACTATGGCTACACCTTC.

By its share, this clone is medium-sized (0.01 to 0.1%). The chain recombines TRBV10-2 with TRBJ1-4, with 9 positions matching TRBD1. CDR1 and CDR2 (germline): WSHSY, SAAADI. The CDR3 loop spans 14 amino acids. Germline trimming cut 5 bases from V and 5 bases from J; bases unmatched to any gene: 3. The CDR3 loop is CASSPDRGNEKLFF. The CDR3 nucleotides are TGCGCCAGCAGTCCGGACAGGGGCAATGAAAAACTGTTTTTT.

The chain carries TRBV6-5 and TRBJ1-1; D possibly corresponds to TRBD1 (6 bases). The CDR3 sequence is 14 residues long. Between the trimmed V and J ends, which lost 6 bases and 3 bases, there was a span of 14 bases. Germline CDR1 and CDR2: MNHEY and SVGAGI. CDR3 residues: CASSHQRGDTEAFF. The CDR3 DNA reads TGTGCCAGCAGCCACCAGAGGGGGGACACTGAAGCTTTCTTT.

The chain employs TRBV5-3 and TRBJ2-1, with 9 nucleotides matching TRBD2. TRBV5-3 is classed as an ORF, of uncertain function. The CDR3 contains 14 residues. V shed 1 base, J shed 7 bases, and the junction held 3 bases outside the gene matches. As DNA, the CDR3 is TGTGCCAGAAGCTTGTGCGCGGGGGGGAATGAGCAGTTCTTC. This translates into CARSLCAGGNEQFF.

The rearrangement joins TRBV6-5 to TRBJ1-1; D unclear. V lost 0 bases, J lost 4 bases, and 9 bases lay in between. CDR1 is MNHEY and CDR2 is SVGAGI in the germline V gene. The CDR3 has 14 amino acids. CDR3 residues: CASSYSTRLTEAFF. Written as DNA, the CDR3 is TGTGCCAGCAGTTACTCGACTAGGCTCACTGAAGCTTTCTTT.

The gene calls are TRBV7-8 and TRBJ2-3; a possible D gene is TRBD1 (5 bases). V shed 5 bases and J shed 2 bases, with 11 bases lying between them. Looked up from germline, CDR1 is SGHVS and CDR2 is FQNEAQ. This CDR3 comprises 14 residues. CDR3 nucleotide sequence: TGTGCCAGCAGCCTCCCAGGGCCCACAGATACGCAGTATTTT. Amino acid sequence: CASSLPGPTDTQYF.

The chain combines TRBV7-2 with TRBJ2-7; no clear D gene. There are 12 residues in the CDR3. Looked up from germline, CDR1 is SGHTA and CDR2 is FQGNSA. Between the trimmed V and J ends, which lost 5 bases and 0 bases, there was a span of 5 bases. The CDR3 nucleotides read TGTGCCAGCAGCCCATTCTCCTACGAGCAGTACTTC. As protein: CASSPFSYEQYF.

This rearrangement joins TRBV29-1 to TRBJ2-3, with 8 bases that match TRBD1. Germline CDR1 reads SQVTM; CDR2 reads ANQGSEA. The CDR3 covers 16 residues. The V gene end was trimmed by 4 bases and the J gene end by 2 bases; junction bases not matched to a gene: 11. This chain's CDR3 is CSVGRQGSLTTDTQYF. CDR3 DNA sequence: TGCAGCGTTGGAAGACAGGGGTCTTTAACCACAGATACGCAGTATTTT.

J is TRBJ2-1 and V is TRBV30, with 11 bases lining up with TRBD2. With 8 bases clipped from V and 12 bases from J, the junction kept 12 bases outside the gene matches. This CDR3 contains 13 residues. Looked up from germline, CDR1 is GTSNPN and CDR2 is SVGIG (reference sequence). CDR3 bases: TGTGCCGGGCTAGCGGGGGGTGTCGGTGGGCAGTTCTTC. Translating it yields CAGLAGGVGGQFF.

The gene calls are TRBV10-2 and TRBJ1-2; D possibly corresponds to TRBD1 (6 bases). V shed 4 bases and J shed 3 bases, with 9 bases lying between them. CDR1 WSHSY and CDR2 SAAADI come from the germline V gene. This CDR3 comprises 13 residues. The CDR3 spells CASSGQVDYGYTF. The CDR3 DNA reads as TGCGCCAGCAGTGGACAGGTGGACTATGGCTACACCTTC.